These 6 T cell receptor beta chains were sequenced from one sample in a study of spatial heterogeneity in lung cancer. Noted time point: sample taken at primary tumor resection. TCRdb re-called the 5' RACE reads with MiXCR, one entry per CDR3 protein. Of tens of thousands of distinct CDR3 sequences detected, roughly 6.4% appear once; the ten largest clones hold about 14%. The starting material was PBMCs, obtained at surgery. Source of these receptors: a female donor with early-stage non-small cell lung cancer.

This clonotype was observed a few times. The chain is built from TRBV6-5 and TRBJ1-4; D is possibly TRBD1 (5 bases). The germline CDR1 and CDR2 sequences are MNHEY and SVGAGI. V gave up 6 bases and J gave up 8 bases, with 13 bases separating them. The CDR3 spans 13 residues. In DNA form, the CDR3 reads TGTGCCAGCAGGGACGGAGGGGAGGAAAAACTGTTTTTT. Translation: CASRDGGEEKLFF.

The V call is TRBV21-1, the J call TRBJ2-7; TRBD1, as called in the table, went unchecked against the DNA. TRBV21-1 counts as a pseudogene. This CDR3 is built from 14 residues. In DNA, the CDR3 is TGTGCCAGCAGCTCTGAGGGACAGGGCTACGAGCAGTACGTC. Translated: CASSSEGQGYEQYV.

The chain has TRBV11-2 and TRBJ2-1, with D possibly called TRBD1 or TRBD2 (5 bases each). With 0 bases removed from V and 0 bases from J, the gap between germline ends came to 15 bases. The CDR3 runs to 18 residues. Per the germline V gene, CDR1 is SGHAT and CDR2 is FQNNGV. This chain's CDR3 is CASSLDQKGPSSYNEQFF. As DNA, the CDR3 is TGTGCCAGCAGCTTAGATCAGAAGGGACCCAGCTCCTACAATGAGCAGTTCTTC.

This clonotype has only a few counts. The chain employs TRBV6-5 and TRBJ1-3; no reliable D call. Germline loops: CDR1 MNHEY, CDR2 SVGAGI. V lost 6 bases, J lost 0 bases, and 12 bases lay in between. This CDR3 region has 15 residues. CDR3 in amino acids: CASSPDESSGNTIYF. CDR3 DNA: TGTGCCAGCAGCCCGGACGAGAGCTCTGGAAACACCATATATTTT.

The J gene is TRBJ1-6, the V gene TRBV20-1; D uncertain. The germline V gene encodes CDR1 DFQATT and CDR2 SNEGSKA (reference sequence). The CDR3 covers 15 residues. Deletions cut 6 bases from V and 1 base from J, with 13 bases between. CDR3 amino acids: CSAQTEGSYNSPLHF. The CDR3 DNA follows: TGCAGTGCCCAGACGGAGGGATCCTATAATTCACCCCTCCACTTT.

This chain connects TRBV7-3 to TRBJ1-1; 7 nucleotides line up with TRBD1. CDR1 and CDR2 (germline): SGHTA, FQGTGA. V shed 5 bases, J shed 4 bases, and the junction held 7 bases outside the gene matches. The CDR3 is 14 amino acids. The CDR3 loop is CASSPQGETTEAFF. The CDR3 nucleotides read TGTGCCAGCAGCCCCCAGGGGGAGACCACTGAAGCTTTCTTT. The variable domain in full, with the rest retrieved from reference TRBV7-3 and TRBJ1-1, is GAGVSQTPSNKVTEKGKYVELRCDPISGHTALYWYRQSLGQGPEFLIYFQGTGAADDSGLPNDRFFAVRPEGSVSTLKIQRTERGDSAVYLCASSPQGETTEAFFGQGTRLTVV.